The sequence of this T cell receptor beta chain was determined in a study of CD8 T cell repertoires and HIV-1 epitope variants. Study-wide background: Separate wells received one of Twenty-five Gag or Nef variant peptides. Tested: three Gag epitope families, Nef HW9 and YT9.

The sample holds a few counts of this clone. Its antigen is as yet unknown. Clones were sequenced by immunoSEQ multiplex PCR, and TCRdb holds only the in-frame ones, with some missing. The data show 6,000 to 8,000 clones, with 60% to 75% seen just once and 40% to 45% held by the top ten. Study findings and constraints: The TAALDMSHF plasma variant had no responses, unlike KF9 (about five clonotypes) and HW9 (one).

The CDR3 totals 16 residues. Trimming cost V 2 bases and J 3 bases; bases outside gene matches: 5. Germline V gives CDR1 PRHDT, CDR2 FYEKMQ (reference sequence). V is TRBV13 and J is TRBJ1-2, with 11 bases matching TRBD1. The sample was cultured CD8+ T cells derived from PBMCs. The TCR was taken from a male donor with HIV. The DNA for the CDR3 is TGTGCCAGCAGCTTACAACCGGGACAGGGGGACTATGGCTACACCTTC. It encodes CASSLQPGQGDYGYTF.